This section outlines one T cell receptor beta chain sequence together with its context. What it recognizes is unknown. The data were taken from a study of T cell repertoires in cytomegalovirus infection. Broader study findings: What dominated the ex vivo response were HLA-C-restricted CMV-specific TCR beta clonotypes.

V was trimmed by 5 bases and J by 6 bases, leaving 22 bases between them. This CDR3 has 17 amino acids. From germline, CDR1 is SGHVS and CDR2 FQNEAQ. TCRdb re-called the reads with MiXCR, one entry per CDR3 protein. The table has about 920,000 distinct CDR3 sequences, around 29% seen once. The chain is built from TRBV7-8 and TRBJ2-2, with D possibly being TRBD1 (5 bases). The sample was cultured CD8+ T cells from PBMCs, taken from culture after CMV antigen stimulation. The TCR sequence derives from a human donor in good health (CMV status not recorded). Some clones in this sample may be carry-over from other donors' samples. The CDR3 is CASSPTSWAGFAGELFF. CDR3 in DNA: TGTGCCAGCAGCCCGACATCCTGGGCAGGGTTTGCCGGGGAGCTGTTTTTT.